The sequence of this T cell receptor beta chain was determined in a study of beta chain features in type 1 diabetes. On this clone: Its antigen remains unidentified.

Study results and caveats: Sequencing the cDNA could make cells with high TCR expression show up more than they should. In comparison with healthy donors, patients had naive, central memory and Treg TCRB repertoires that appeared more similar.

The whole isolated RNA underwent reverse transcription, so sequencing captured expressed TCRB transcripts. Clones were read by immunoSEQ multiplex PCR, and TCRdb kept only the in-frame ones, dropping some. The table shows approximately 300,000 clones, with about 10% occurring only once. Trimming left V 4 bases short and J 8 bases short, with 11 bases between. Per the germline V gene, CDR1 is SGHVS and CDR2 is FQNEAQ. CDR3 length: 12 amino acids. The sequence derives from a woman in her 30s in good health. V and J are TRBV7-8 and TRBJ1-2, with D tentatively TRBD1 (6 bases). The sample was naive CD4+ T cells from blood. CDR3 DNA: TGTGCCAGCAGCTACAGGGTCGGCGGCTACACCTTC. This codes for CASSYRVGGYTF.